This is a list of T cell receptor beta chains from one sample in a study of patients with pleural tuberculosis. TCRdb used MiXCR to reprocess the reads, holding one entry per CDR3 protein. Of around 49,000 distinct CDR3 sequences listed, around 6.7% are singletons. All receptors derive from a human donor with pleural tuberculosis. Both conserved end residues are part of each CDR3.

j_call,cdr3_length,v_call,cdr3_aa
TRBJ2-1,15,TRBV19,CASSYGASYYNEQFF
TRBJ2-5,14,TRBV10-3,CAISESKYQETQYF
TRBJ1-1,13,TRBV7-3,CASSSGQNTEAFF
TRBJ1-1,13,TRBV5-6,CASSIDSHLGAFF
TRBJ2-1,16,TRBV13,CASSPSVAGAGNEQFF
TRBJ2-3,14,TRBV5-1,CASSPLQNTDTQYF
TRBJ1-1,14,TRBV18,CASSPGHENTEAFF
TRBJ2-1,13,TRBV6-2/TRBV6-3,CASSFDRGNEQFF
TRBJ2-2,16,TRBV11-1,CASSFSGRTTTGELFF
TRBJ2-3,14,TRBV10-3,CAISGGGGTDTQYF
TRBJ2-1,10,TRBV20-1,CSARSNEQFF
TRBJ1-2,12,TRBV29-1,CSVEDRGGGYTF
TRBJ2-1,12,TRBV6-5,CASSFSGNEQFF
TRBJ2-5,16,TRBV5-1,CASSLASGGHQETQYF
TRBJ2-7,15,TRBV28,CASRGQTGGLEEQYF
TRBJ2-7,13,TRBV6-1,CASSARDIYEQYF
TRBJ2-1,15,TRBV11-2,CASSLRLAGYNEQFF
TRBJ2-4,12,TRBV20-1,CSAWDTKNIQYF
TRBJ2-1,14,TRBV7-8,CASSLAPEVHEQFF
TRBJ1-5,13,TRBV19,CASSAFKSQPQHF
TRBJ1-1,15,TRBV4-2,CASSQDRGQRTEAFF
TRBJ1-5,15,TRBV19,CASSDLGKGFQPQHF
TRBJ2-5,15,TRBV12-3/TRBV12-4,CASSSGTSGSQTQYF
TRBJ1-4,14,TRBV19,CASTRGLRNEKLFF
TRBJ2-1,14,TRBV11-1,CASSLEGTYNEQFF
TRBJ1-1,15,TRBV4-2,CASSGQGGVNTEAFF
TRBJ2-3,15,TRBV11-2,CASSTRGGLTDTQYF
TRBJ1-6,15,TRBV11-1,CASSLVGGSNSPLHF
TRBJ2-3,15,TRBV12-3/TRBV12-4,CASSRYDAATDTQYF
TRBJ1-6,17,TRBV2,CASSEGSGRLTNSPLHF
TRBJ1-3,13,TRBV28,CASSAAGGNTIYF
TRBJ2-3,14,TRBV24-1,CATSDYPQGDTQYF
TRBJ2-3,13,TRBV20-1,CSARIGAQDTQYF
TRBJ2-1,14,TRBV20-1,CSAPPYQLQREQFF
TRBJ1-4,15,TRBV11-1,CASSLRQGGNEKLFF
TRBJ1-1,16,TRBV7-1,CASSSLSWGSNTEAFF
TRBJ1-2,17,TRBV13,CASSLGRGRKANYGYTF
TRBJ2-3,14,TRBV12-3/TRBV12-4,CASRTDLGTDTQYF
TRBJ2-7,12,TRBV6-2/TRBV6-3,CASSSRGDEQYF
TRBJ1-1,12,TRBV30,CAWGTANTEAFF
TRBJ2-2,15,TRBV30,CAWSVLALNTGELFF
TRBJ2-3,15,TRBV20-1,CSAFRTSGSTDTQYF
TRBJ1-5,14,TRBV19,CASNAGYSNQPQHF
TRBJ2-1,16,TRBV11-1,CASSLGASSSYNEQFF
TRBJ2-7,13,TRBV10-3,CAMISGTTGEQYF
TRBJ2-3,14,TRBV19,CASSLTASTDTQYF
TRBJ1-6,15,TRBV18,CASSPMTGRNSPLHF
TRBJ2-3,13,TRBV27,CASSSMSTDTQYF
TRBJ1-1,15,TRBV4-1,CASSQGPGTNTEAFF
TRBJ1-2,11,TRBV29-1,CSVDSGYGYTF
TRBJ1-1,15,TRBV10-3,CAISKNRVDSTEAFF
TRBJ1-2,13,TRBV6-1,CASNRQGVYGYTF
TRBJ2-3,12,TRBV12-3/TRBV12-4,CASRRDLDTQYF
TRBJ2-5,12,TRBV20-1,CSARPRRETQYF
TRBJ2-5,11,TRBV27,CASSLGVTQYF
TRBJ1-1,13,TRBV3-1,CASSQARGTEAFF
TRBJ2-5,14,TRBV29-1,CSVEDLNYQETQYF
TRBJ1-1,13,TRBV14,CASSQDRNTEAFF
TRBJ2-3,16,TRBV7-3,CASSLRGTSGSDTQYF